The T cell receptor (beta chain) under discussion was sequenced for a study of CXCR3-negative and CXCR3-positive naive CD8 T cells. The CDR3 covers 15 residues. The germline V gene has CDR1 LGHNA and CDR2 YSLEER. UMI-labeled TRB cDNA libraries were prepared by 5' RACE. Reanalyzing the 5' RACE reads, TCRdb keeps one entry per CDR3 protein, without DNA. The sample's table shows roughly 63,000 distinct CDR3 sequences. Of note for this clonotype: Its antigen is as yet unknown.

Findings and caveats of the study: In CXCR3-positive naive cells, the TRB CDR3s were more hydrophobic than in CXCR3-negative naive cells.

The clonotype was recovered from a human donor in good health. Some clones in this sample may be carry-over from other donors' samples. The sequencing input was naive CXCR3+ CD8+ T cells from blood. Subset reported: CD45RO-CCR7+CD27+CD95- naive CD8+ T cells expressing CXCR3 (TNR3+). This rearrangement joins TRBV4-3 to TRBJ2-7; as DNA is missing, the TRBD1 call by TCRdb cannot be tested. CDR3 region: CASSPGQGGPYEQYF.